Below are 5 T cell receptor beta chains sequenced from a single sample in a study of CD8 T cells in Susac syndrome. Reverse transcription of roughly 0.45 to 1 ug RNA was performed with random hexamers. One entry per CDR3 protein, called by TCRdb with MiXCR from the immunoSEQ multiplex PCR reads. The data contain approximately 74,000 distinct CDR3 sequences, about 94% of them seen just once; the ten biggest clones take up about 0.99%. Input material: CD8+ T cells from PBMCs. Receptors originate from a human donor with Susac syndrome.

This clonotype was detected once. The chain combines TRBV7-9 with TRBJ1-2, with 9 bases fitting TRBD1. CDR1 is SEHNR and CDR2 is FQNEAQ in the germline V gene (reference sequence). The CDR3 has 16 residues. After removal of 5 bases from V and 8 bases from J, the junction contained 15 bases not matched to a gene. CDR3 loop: CASSDGDREGLKGYTF. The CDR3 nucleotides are TGTGCCAGCAGCGACGGGGACAGGGAGGGGTTGAAGGGCTACACCTTC.

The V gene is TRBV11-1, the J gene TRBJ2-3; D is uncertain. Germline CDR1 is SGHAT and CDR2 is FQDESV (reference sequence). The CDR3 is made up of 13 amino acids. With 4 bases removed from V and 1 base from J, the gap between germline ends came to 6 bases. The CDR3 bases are TGTGCCAGCAGCTCCCTCCGCACAGATACGCAGTATTTT. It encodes CASSSLRTDTQYF.

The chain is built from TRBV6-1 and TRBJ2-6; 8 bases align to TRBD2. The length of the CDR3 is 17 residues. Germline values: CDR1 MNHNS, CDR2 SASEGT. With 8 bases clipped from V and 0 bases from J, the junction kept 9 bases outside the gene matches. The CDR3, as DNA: TGTGCCAGCGGACTTAGCGGGGAAGTCTCTGGGGCCAACGTCCTGACTTTC. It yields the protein CASGLSGEVSGANVLTF.

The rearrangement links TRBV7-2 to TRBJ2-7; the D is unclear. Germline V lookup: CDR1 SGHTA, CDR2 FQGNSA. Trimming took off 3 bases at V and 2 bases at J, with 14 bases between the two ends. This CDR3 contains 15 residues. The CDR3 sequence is CASSLGSRQTYEQYF. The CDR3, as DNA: TGTGCCAGCAGCTTGGGTTCGAGGCAGACCTACGAGCAGTACTTC. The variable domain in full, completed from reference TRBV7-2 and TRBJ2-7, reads GAGVSQSPSNKVTEKGKDVELRCDPISGHTALYWYRQSLGQGLEFLIYFQGNSAPDKSGLPSDRFSAERTGGSVSTLTIQRTQQEDSAVYLCASSLGSRQTYEQYFGPGTRLTVT.

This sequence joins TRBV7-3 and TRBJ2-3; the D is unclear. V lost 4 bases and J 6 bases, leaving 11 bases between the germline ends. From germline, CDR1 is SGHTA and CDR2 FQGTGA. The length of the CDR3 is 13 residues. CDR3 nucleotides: TGTGCCAGCAGCTCCCAGCTTGGGGATACGCAGTATTTT. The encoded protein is CASSSQLGDTQYF. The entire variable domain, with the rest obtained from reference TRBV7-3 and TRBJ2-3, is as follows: GAGVSQTPSNKVTEKGKYVELRCDPISGHTALYWYRQSLGQGPEFLIYFQGTGAADDSGLPNDRFFAVRPEGSVSTLKIQRTERGDSAVYLCASSSQLGDTQYFGPGTRLTVL.